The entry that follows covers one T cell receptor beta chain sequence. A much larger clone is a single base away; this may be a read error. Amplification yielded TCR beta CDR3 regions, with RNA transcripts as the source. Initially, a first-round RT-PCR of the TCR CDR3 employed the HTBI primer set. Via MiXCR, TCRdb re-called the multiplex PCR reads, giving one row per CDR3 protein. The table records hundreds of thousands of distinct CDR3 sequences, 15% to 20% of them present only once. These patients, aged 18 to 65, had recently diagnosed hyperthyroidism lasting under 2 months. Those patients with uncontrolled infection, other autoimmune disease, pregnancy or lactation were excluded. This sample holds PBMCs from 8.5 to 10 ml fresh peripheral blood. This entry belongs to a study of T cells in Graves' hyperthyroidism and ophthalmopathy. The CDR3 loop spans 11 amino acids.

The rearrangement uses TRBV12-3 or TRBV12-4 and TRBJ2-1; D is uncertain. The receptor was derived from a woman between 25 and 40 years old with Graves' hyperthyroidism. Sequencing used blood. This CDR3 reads CACSFGYEQFF. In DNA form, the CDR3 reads TGTGCCTGCAGTTTTGGGTATGAGCAGTTCTTC.